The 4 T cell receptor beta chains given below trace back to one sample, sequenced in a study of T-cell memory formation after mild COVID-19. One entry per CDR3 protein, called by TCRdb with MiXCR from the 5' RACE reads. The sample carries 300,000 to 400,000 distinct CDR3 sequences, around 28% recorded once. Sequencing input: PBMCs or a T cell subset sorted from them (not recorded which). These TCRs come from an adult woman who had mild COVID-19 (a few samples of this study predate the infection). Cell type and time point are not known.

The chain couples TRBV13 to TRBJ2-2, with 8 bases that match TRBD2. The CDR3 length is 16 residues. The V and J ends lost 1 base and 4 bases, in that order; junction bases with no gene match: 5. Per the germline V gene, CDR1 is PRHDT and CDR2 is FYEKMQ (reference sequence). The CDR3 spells CASSLAGLGGTGELFF. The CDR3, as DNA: TGTGCCAGCAGCTTAGCGGGACTAGGTGGCACCGGGGAGCTGTTTTTT.

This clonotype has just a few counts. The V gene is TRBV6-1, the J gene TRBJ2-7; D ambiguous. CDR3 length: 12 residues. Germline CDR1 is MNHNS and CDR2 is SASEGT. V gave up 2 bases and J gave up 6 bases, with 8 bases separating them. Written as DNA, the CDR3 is TGTGCCAGCAGTGAACAGGTTGGCGAGCAGTACTTC. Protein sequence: CASSEQVGEQYF.

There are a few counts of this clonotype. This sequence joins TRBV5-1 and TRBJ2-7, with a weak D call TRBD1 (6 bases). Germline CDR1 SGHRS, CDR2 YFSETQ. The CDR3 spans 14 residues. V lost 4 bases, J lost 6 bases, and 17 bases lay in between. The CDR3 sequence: CASSRDTNPAEQYF. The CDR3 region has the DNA TGCGCCAGCAGCCGGGACACCAATCCGGCCGAGCAGTACTTC.

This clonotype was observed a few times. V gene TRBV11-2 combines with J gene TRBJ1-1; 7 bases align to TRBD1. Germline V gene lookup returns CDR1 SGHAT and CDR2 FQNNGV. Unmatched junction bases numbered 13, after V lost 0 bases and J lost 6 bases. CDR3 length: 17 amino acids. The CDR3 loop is CASSLDYRAGGNSEAFF. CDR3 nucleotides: TGTGCCAGCAGCTTAGACTATCGGGCAGGGGGGAATTCTGAAGCTTTCTTT.